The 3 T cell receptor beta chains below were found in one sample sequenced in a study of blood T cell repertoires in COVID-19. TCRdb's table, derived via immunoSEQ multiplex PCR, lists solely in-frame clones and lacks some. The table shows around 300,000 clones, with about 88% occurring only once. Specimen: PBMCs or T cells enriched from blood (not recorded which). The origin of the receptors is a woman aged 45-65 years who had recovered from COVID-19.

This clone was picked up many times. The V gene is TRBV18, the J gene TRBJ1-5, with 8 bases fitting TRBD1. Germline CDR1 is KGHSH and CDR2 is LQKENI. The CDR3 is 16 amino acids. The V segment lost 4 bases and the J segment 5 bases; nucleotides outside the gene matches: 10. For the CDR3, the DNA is TGTGCCAGCTCACTGGGTAGAGACAGGGGTGATCAGCCCCAGCATTTT. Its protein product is CASSLGRDRGDQPQHF.

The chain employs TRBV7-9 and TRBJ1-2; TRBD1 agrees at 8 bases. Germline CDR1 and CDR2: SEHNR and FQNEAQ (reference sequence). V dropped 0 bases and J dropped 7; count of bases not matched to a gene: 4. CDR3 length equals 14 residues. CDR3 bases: TGTGCCAGCAGCTTAGCATCAGGGGGCTCTGGCTACACCTTC. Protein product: CASSLASGGSGYTF.

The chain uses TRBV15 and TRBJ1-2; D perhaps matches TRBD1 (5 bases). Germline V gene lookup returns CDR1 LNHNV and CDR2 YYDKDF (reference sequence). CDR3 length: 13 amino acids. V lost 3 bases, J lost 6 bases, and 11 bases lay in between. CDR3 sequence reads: CATSRVGRDGYTF. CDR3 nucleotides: TGTGCCACCAGCAGGGTAGGCAGGGATGGCTACACCTTC. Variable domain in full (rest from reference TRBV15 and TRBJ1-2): DAMVIQNPRYQVTQFGKPVTLSCSQTLNHNVMYWYQQKSSQAPKLLFHYYDKDFNNEADTPDNFQSRRPNTSFCFLDIRSPGLGDTAMYLCATSRVGRDGYTFGSGTRLTVV.